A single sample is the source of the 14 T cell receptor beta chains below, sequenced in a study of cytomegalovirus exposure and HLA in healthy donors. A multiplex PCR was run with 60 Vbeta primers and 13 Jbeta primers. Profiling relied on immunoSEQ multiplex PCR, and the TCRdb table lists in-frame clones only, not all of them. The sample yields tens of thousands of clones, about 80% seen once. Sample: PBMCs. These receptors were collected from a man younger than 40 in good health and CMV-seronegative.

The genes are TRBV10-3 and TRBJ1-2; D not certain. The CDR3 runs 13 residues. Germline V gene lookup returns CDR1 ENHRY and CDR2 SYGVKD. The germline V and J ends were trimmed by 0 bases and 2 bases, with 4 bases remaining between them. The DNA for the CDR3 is TGTGCCATCAGTGAGTCAGAGAACTATGGCTACACCTTC. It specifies CAISESENYGYTF.

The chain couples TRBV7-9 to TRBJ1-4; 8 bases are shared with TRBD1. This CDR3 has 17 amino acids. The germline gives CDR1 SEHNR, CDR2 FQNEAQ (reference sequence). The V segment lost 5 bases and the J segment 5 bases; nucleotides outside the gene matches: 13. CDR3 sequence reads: CASSPPGGGGGNEKLFF. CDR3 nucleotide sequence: TGTGCCAGCAGCCCCCCAGGGGGCGGAGGAGGGAATGAAAAACTGTTTTTT.

The CDR3 coding sequence is TGTGCCAGCAGTCGCAGTACCAATCAGCCCCAGCATTTT. It translates to CASSRSTNQPQHF. V gene TRBV2 combines with J gene TRBJ1-5; D is ambiguous. The CDR3 consists of 13 residues. Germline assignment: CDR1 SNHLY and CDR2 FYNNEI. V lost 5 bases and J lost 3, with 8 bases in between.

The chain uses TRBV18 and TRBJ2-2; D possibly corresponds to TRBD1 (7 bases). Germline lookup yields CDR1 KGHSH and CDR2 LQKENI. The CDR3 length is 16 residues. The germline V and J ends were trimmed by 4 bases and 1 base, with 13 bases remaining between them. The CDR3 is CASSHGGTVNTGELFF. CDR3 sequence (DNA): TGTGCCAGCTCACATGGGGGGACAGTGAACACCGGGGAGCTGTTTTTT.

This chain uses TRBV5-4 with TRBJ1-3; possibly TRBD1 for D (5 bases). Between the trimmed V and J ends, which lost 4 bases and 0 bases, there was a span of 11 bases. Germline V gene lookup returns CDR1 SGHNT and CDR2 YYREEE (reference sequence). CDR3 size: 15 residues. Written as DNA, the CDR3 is TGTGCCAGCAGCCCAGGGATTTCCTCTGGAAACACCATATATTTT. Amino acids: CASSPGISSGNTIYF.

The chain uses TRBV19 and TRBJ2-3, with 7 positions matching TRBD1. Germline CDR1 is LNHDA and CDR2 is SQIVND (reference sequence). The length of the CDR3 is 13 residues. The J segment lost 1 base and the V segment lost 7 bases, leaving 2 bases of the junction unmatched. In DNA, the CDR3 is TGTGCCAGTAAGGGACAGCGCACAGATACGCAGTATTTT. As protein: CASKGQRTDTQYF.

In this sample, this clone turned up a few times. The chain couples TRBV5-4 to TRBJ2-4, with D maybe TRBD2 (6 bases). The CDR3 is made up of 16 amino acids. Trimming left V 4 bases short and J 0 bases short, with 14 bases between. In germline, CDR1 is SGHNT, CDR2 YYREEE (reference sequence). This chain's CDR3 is CASSQRDFLAKNIQYF. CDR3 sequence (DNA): TGTGCCAGCAGCCAACGGGACTTCTTAGCCAAAAACATTCAGTACTTC.

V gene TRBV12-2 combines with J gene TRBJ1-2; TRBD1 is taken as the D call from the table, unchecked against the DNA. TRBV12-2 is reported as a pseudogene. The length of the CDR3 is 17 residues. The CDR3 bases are TGTGCAAGTCGCTCCTCCTACTCAGACAGCGTTTTCTATGGCTACACCTTC. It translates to CASRSSYSDSVFYGYTF.

Here the CDR3 DNA reads TGTGCCAGAACCCATCTAACAGGGGGCGCAATGAGTAGGTCCTACGAGCAGTACTTC. Residues: CARTHLTGGAMSRSYEQYF. The chain links TRBV14 to TRBJ2-7, with TRBD1 identical over 9 bases. This CDR3 contains 19 residues. Germline V CDR1 and CDR2: SGHDN, FVKESK. Trimming removed 9 bases from V and 1 base from J; junction bases left unmatched: 22.

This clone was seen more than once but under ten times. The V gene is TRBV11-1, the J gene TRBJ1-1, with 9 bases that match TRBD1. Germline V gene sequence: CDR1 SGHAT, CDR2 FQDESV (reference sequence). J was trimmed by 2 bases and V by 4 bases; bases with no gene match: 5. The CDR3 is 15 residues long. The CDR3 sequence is CASSWGTGINTEAFF. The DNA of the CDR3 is TGTGCCAGCAGCTGGGGGACAGGGATAAACACTGAAGCTTTCTTT.

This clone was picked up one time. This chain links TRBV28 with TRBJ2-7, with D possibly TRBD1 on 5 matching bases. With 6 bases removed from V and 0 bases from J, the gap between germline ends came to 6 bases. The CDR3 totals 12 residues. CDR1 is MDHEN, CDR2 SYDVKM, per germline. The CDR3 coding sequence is TGTGCCAGCAGAGGGGTCTCCTACGAGCAGTACGTC. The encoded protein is CASRGVSYEQYV.

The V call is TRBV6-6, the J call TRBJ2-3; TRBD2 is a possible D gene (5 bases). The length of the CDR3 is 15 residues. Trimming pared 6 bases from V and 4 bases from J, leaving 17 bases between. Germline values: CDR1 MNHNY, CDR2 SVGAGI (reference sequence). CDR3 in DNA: TGTGCCAGCAGCAAAGGACTCACCGGCCCAGATACGCAGTATTTT. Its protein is CASSKGLTGPDTQYF.

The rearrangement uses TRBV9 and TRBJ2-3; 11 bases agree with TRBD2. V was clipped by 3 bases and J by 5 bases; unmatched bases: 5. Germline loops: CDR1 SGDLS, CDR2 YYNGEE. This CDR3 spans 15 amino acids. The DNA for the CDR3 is TGTGCCAGCAGCGATAGCGGGGGGGCCAGAGATACGCAGTATTTT. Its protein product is CASSDSGGARDTQYF.

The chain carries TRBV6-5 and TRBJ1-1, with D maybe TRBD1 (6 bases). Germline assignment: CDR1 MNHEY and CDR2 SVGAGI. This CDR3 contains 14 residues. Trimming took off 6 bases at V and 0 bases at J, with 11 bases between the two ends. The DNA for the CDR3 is TGTGCCAGCAGGAGGACAGAAATGAACACTGAAGCTTTCTTT. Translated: CASRRTEMNTEAFF.